The rows below give T cell receptor beta chains drawn from one sample of a study of OX40 agonist ivuxolimab in advanced cancers. Sequencing was performed with immunoSEQ multiplex PCR; in TCRdb, only in-frame clones are kept and a portion is missing. The repertoire holds 70,000 to 75,000 clones, with around nine tenths as singletons. The sequenced sample was CD4+ or CD8+ T cells sorted from blood, obtained in a trial of the OX40 agonist ivuxolimab. The receptors come from an adult with an advanced solid tumor such as melanoma, head and neck, liver or kidney cancer. Both conserved end residues are part of each CDR3. A D gene is named only where the DNA matches it firmly. Clone size is not always given. Where it is, it says once, few, many or a class for expanded clones.

size: once; J: TRBJ1-1; D: -; V: TRBV2; DNA: TGTGCCAGCACCGCGGACAGTAACACTGAAGCTTTCTTT; CDR3: CASTADSNTEAFF
size: -; J: TRBJ1-2; D: -; V: TRBV19; DNA: TGTGCCAGTAGTATGGTCTCCCGGGGTCGGGGATCGAACTATGGCTACACCTTC; CDR3: CASSMVSRGRGSNYGYTF
size: -; J: TRBJ1-2; D: -; V: TRBV5-1; DNA: TGCGCCAGCAGCTGGACCTCACAGCAAAACTATGGCTACACCTTC; CDR3: CASSWTSQQNYGYTF
size: few; J: TRBJ2-4; D: TRBD1; V: TRBV19; DNA: TGTGCCAGTAGCAAAGGACAGGGGGCGGCCAAAAACATTCAGTACTTC; CDR3: CASSKGQGAAKNIQYF
size: -; J: TRBJ2-7; D: -; V: TRBV30; DNA: TGTGCCTGGAGTGCCAGCGGGCTTTCCTACGAGCAGTACTTC; CDR3: CAWSASGLSYEQYF
size: -; J: TRBJ1-2; D: TRBD1; V: TRBV7-2; DNA: TGTGCCAGCGCACAGGGGGCGGAGTATGGCTACACCTTC; CDR3: CASAQGAEYGYTF
size: -; J: TRBJ2-7; D: TRBD2; V: TRBV10-1; DNA: TGCGCCAGCAGTGAAGGGACTACCCACTACGAGCAGTACTTC; CDR3: CASSEGTTHYEQYF
size: once; J: TRBJ2-1; D: -; V: TRBV19; DNA: TGTGCCAGCGAAGGCGGTGGAACCTCCTACAATGAGCAGTTCTTC; CDR3: CASEGGGTSYNEQFF
size: -; J: TRBJ2-3; D: -; V: TRBV7-9; DNA: TGTGCCAGCAGCTTAGCTAAGAGCACAGATACGCAGTATTTT; CDR3: CASSLAKSTDTQYF
size: -; J: TRBJ1-2; D: -; V: TRBV6-5; DNA: TGTGCCAGCAGCCGTCAACAAGCTAACTATGGCTACACCTTC; CDR3: CASSRQQANYGYTF
size: -; J: TRBJ2-7; D: -; V: TRBV27; DNA: TGTGCCAGCAGTTTCAGGTCGGGCGAGCAGTACTTC; CDR3: CASSFRSGEQYF
size: -; J: TRBJ2-1; D: TRBD1; V: TRBV10-2; DNA: TGCGCCAGCAGTGAACAGGGGAACAATGAGCAGTTCTTC; CDR3: CASSEQGNNEQFF
size: -; J: TRBJ1-5; D: TRBD1; V: TRBV19; DNA: TGTGCCAGTAGCCCCACCCAGGGGGGCAATCAGCCCCAGCATTTT; CDR3: CASSPTQGGNQPQHF
size: -; J: TRBJ1-5; D: -; V: TRBV21-1; DNA: TGTGCCAGCAGCAAAGGGGATATATATAGCAATCAGCCCCAGCATTTT; CDR3: CASSKGDIYSNQPQHF
size: -; J: TRBJ2-3; D: TRBD2; V: TRBV30; DNA: TGTGCCTGGATTGCGGGAGGCACAGATACGCAGTATTTT; CDR3: CAWIAGGTDTQYF
size: -; J: TRBJ1-1; D: -; V: TRBV2; DNA: TGTGCCAGCAGTGAACGAGCGAACATGAACACTGAAGCTTTCTTT; CDR3: CASSERANMNTEAFF
size: -; J: TRBJ2-5; D: -; V: TRBV6-1; DNA: TGTGCCACCCCGGACGACCAAGAGACCCAGTACTTC; CDR3: CATPDDQETQYF
size: -; J: TRBJ2-7; D: TRBD2; V: TRBV10-3; DNA: TGTGCCACGACGACGGAAGGACTAGCGGGAGAAGGCGAGCAGTACTTC; CDR3: CATTTEGLAGEGEQYF
size: -; J: TRBJ2-5; D: TRBD2; V: TRBV19; DNA: TGTGCCAGTAGTATAGAAACTAGCGGCTCCTGGGAGACCCAGTACTTC; CDR3: CASSIETSGSWETQYF
size: -; J: TRBJ1-3; D: -; V: TRBV19; DNA: TGTGCCAGTAGTATAGGGGACAGAAACACCATATATTTT; CDR3: CASSIGDRNTIYF
size: -; J: TRBJ2-5; D: TRBD1; V: TRBV5-1; DNA: TGCGCCAGCAGCGGCATCGCCGGGACAGCAATCCAAGAGACCCAGTACTTC; CDR3: CASSGIAGTAIQETQYF
size: -; J: TRBJ2-3; D: -; V: TRBV19; DNA: TGTGCCAGTAGTGCCCGGAGGTCTAGCACAGATACGCAGTATTTT; CDR3: CASSARRSSTDTQYF
size: once; J: TRBJ2-7; D: TRBD1; V: TRBV10-1; DNA: TGCGCCAGCAGCCCCGGGACAGGTCCTCCCGAGCAGTACTTC; CDR3: CASSPGTGPPEQYF
size: once; J: TRBJ1-2; D: -; V: TRBV30; DNA: TGTGCCTGGAGTTCGGGCTACAGTGGGGGCTACACCTTC; CDR3: CAWSSGYSGGYTF
size: -; J: TRBJ1-3; D: -; V: TRBV2; DNA: TGTGCCAGCAGAAAGACCTTACAGAGAGCCTCTGGAAACACCATATATTTT; CDR3: CASRKTLQRASGNTIYF
size: -; J: TRBJ1-1; D: TRBD1; V: TRBV19; DNA: TGTGCCAGTAGTATAGAGACAGGGGGGACTGAAGCTTTCTTT; CDR3: CASSIETGGTEAFF
size: -; J: TRBJ2-7; D: TRBD2; V: TRBV7-2; DNA: TGTGCCAGCAGCCCCCCGACTAGCCTAATCTCCAACGAGCAGTACTTC; CDR3: CASSPPTSLISNEQYF
size: -; J: TRBJ2-7; D: -; V: TRBV27; DNA: TGTGCCAGCAGTTTCCCGTTTCGAGAGCAGTACTTC; CDR3: CASSFPFREQYF
size: -; J: TRBJ2-1; D: -; V: TRBV11-3; DNA: TGTGCCAGCAGCTTAAACTCCTTAAGGGAGCAGTTCTTC; CDR3: CASSLNSLREQFF
size: -; J: TRBJ1-1; D: -; V: TRBV18; DNA: TGTGCCAGCTCACCAACACAGAACACTGAAGCTTTCTTT; CDR3: CASSPTQNTEAFF
size: once; J: TRBJ2-7; D: -; V: TRBV2; DNA: TGTGCCAGCAGGGGGACACGGACCTACGAGCAGTACTTC; CDR3: CASRGTRTYEQYF
size: -; J: TRBJ2-1; D: TRBD2; V: TRBV6-5; DNA: TGTGCCAGCAACTCGGGGACTAGCCTCTATGAGCAGTTCTTC; CDR3: CASNSGTSLYEQFF
size: -; J: TRBJ2-1; D: TRBD1; V: TRBV18; DNA: TGTGCCAGCTCACCGATGGGACAGGGGTACAATGAGCAGTTCTTC; CDR3: CASSPMGQGYNEQFF
size: -; J: TRBJ2-6; D: TRBD1; V: TRBV7-8; DNA: TGTGCCAGCAGTTTACGACAGGGGGGGCGTCATGGGGCCAACGTCCTGACTTTC; CDR3: CASSLRQGGRHGANVLTF
size: once; J: TRBJ1-1; D: -; V: TRBV6-6; DNA: TGTGCCAGCAGTCCCATTACGTCCCGCCGAGGGGAAGCTTTCTTT; CDR3: CASSPITSRRGEAFF
size: -; J: TRBJ2-3; D: TRBD2; V: TRBV7-2; DNA: TGTGCCAGCAGCTTAGGGGGACTAGCGGGAGAGAGTACGCAGTATTTT; CDR3: CASSLGGLAGESTQYF
size: -; J: TRBJ2-7; D: -; V: TRBV19; DNA: TGTGCCAGTAGGGTTCGACTAACAGCAACCTACGAGCAGTACTTC; CDR3: CASRVRLTATYEQYF
size: -; J: TRBJ2-1; D: -; V: TRBV18; DNA: TGTGCCAGCTCACCACTGAGCTCCTACAATGAGCAGTTCTTC; CDR3: CASSPLSSYNEQFF
size: -; J: TRBJ1-3; D: -; V: TRBV30; DNA: TGTGCCTGGAGCAGCATTTCTGGAAACACCATATATTTT; CDR3: CAWSSISGNTIYF
size: -; J: TRBJ2-7; D: TRBD2; V: TRBV7-6; DNA: TGTGCCAGCAGCACCGGCACTAGCGGGATCACGAGGGGCTACGAGCAGTACTTC; CDR3: CASSTGTSGITRGYEQYF
size: -; J: TRBJ1-2; D: TRBD1; V: TRBV4-3; DNA: TGCGCCAGCAGCCAGGGACAGGGTGTGAGTAACTATGGCTACACCTTC; CDR3: CASSQGQGVSNYGYTF
size: -; J: TRBJ1-1; D: -; V: TRBV5-6; DNA: TGTGCCAGCTCGAGAGACCTCTTGAGGAACACTGAAGCTTTCTTT; CDR3: CASSRDLLRNTEAFF
size: -; J: TRBJ2-7; D: TRBD2; V: TRBV14; DNA: TGTGCCAGCAGCCAACAAGCGGGAGCAATCTACGAGCAGTACTTC; CDR3: CASSQQAGAIYEQYF
size: -; J: TRBJ2-1; D: TRBD2; V: TRBV5-4; DNA: TGTGCCAGCAGTACAAAAAGCGGGAGCTCCTACAATGAGCAGTTCTTC; CDR3: CASSTKSGSSYNEQFF
size: -; J: TRBJ1-2; D: -; V: TRBV5-3; DNA: TGTGCCAGAAGCTTGGCTTTGACTATCAAAAGGAATGGCTACACCTTC; CDR3: CARSLALTIKRNGYTF
size: -; J: TRBJ1-5; D: -; V: TRBV19; DNA: TGTGCCAGTAGTCCCCTGAGCAATCAGCCCCAGCATTTT; CDR3: CASSPLSNQPQHF
size: -; J: TRBJ1-5; D: -; V: TRBV25-1; DNA: TGTGCCAGCAAAGGGGATAATCAGCCCCAGCATTTT; CDR3: CASKGDNQPQHF
size: -; J: TRBJ2-1; D: TRBD2; V: TRBV5-1; DNA: TGCGCCAGCAGCCCGCCGGGACTAGCGGGAGTTAATGAGCAGTTCTTC; CDR3: CASSPPGLAGVNEQFF
size: -; J: TRBJ1-2; D: -; V: TRBV6-5; DNA: TGTGCCAGCAGTTACAGGGAATCCAACTATGGCTACACCTTC; CDR3: CASSYRESNYGYTF
size: -; J: TRBJ2-7; D: -; V: TRBV27; DNA: TGTGCCAGCAGTATTAGAACCTCAGCGGGTCTAGCCTACGAGCAGTACTTC; CDR3: CASSIRTSAGLAYEQYF
size: -; J: TRBJ2-7; D: -; V: TRBV11-2; DNA: TGTGCCAGCAGCCAAGGCACGAGCTTGGGACTCTCCTACGAGCAGTACTTC; CDR3: CASSQGTSLGLSYEQYF
size: -; J: TRBJ2-1; D: TRBD2; V: TRBV27; DNA: TGTGCCAGCAGACCTTCTAGCGGGACCGACAATGAGCAGTTCTTC; CDR3: CASRPSSGTDNEQFF
size: -; J: TRBJ1-2; D: TRBD1; V: TRBV18; DNA: TGTGCCAGCTCACAATACCACAGGGGGCAGGGCTATGGCTACACCTTC; CDR3: CASSQYHRGQGYGYTF
size: once; J: TRBJ2-6; D: TRBD1; V: TRBV18; DNA: TGTGCCAGCTCATCGACAGGGACTGGGGCCAACGTCCTGACTTTC; CDR3: CASSSTGTGANVLTF
size: -; J: TRBJ2-7; D: TRBD2; V: TRBV23-1; DNA: TGCGCCAGCAGTCAATCCCGGGGCACAAATGGGACTAGCCGATACTACGAGCAGTACTTC; CDR3: CASSQSRGTNGTSRYYEQYF
size: -; J: TRBJ2-7; D: -; V: TRBV19; DNA: TGTGCCAGTAGTATTAGAAGCGGAAGATACGAGCAGTACTTC; CDR3: CASSIRSGRYEQYF
size: -; J: TRBJ2-2; D: -; V: TRBV19; DNA: TGTGCCAGTAGTCAAACCGGGCGTCCTCTGGCCGGGGAGCTGTTTTTT; CDR3: CASSQTGRPLAGELFF
size: -; J: TRBJ2-7; D: TRBD2; V: TRBV6-5; DNA: TGTGCCAGCAGTTTGACTAGCGGGAGTCTATACGAGCAGTACTTC; CDR3: CASSLTSGSLYEQYF